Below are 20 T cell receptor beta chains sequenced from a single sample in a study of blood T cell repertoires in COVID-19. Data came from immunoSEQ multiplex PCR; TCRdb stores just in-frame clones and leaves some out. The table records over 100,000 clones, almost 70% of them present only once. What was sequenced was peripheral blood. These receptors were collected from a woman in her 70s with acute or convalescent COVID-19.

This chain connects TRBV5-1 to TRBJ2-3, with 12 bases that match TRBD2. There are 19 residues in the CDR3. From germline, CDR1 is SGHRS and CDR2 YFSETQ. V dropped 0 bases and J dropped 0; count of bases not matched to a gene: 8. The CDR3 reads CASSLGLAGVPSSTDTQYF. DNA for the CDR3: TGCGCCAGCAGCTTGGGACTAGCGGGAGTCCCTTCTAGCACAGATACGCAGTATTTT.

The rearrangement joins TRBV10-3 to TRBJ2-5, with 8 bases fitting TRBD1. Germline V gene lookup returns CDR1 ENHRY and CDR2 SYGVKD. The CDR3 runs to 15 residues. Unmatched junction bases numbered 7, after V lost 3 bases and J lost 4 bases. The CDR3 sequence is CAISDWDRKGETQYF. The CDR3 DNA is TGTGCCATCAGTGACTGGGACAGGAAAGGAGAGACCCAGTACTTC.

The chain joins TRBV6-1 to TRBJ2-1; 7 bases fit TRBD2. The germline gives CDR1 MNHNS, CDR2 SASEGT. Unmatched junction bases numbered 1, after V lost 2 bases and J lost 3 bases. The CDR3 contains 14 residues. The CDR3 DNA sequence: TGTGCCAGCAGTGAACTAGCGGACTACAATGAGCAGTTCTTC. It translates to CASSELADYNEQFF.

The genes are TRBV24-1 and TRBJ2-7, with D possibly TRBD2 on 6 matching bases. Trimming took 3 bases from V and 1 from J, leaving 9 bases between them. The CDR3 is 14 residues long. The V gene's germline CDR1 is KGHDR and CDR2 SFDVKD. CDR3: CATSDGGGSYEQYF. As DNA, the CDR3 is TGTGCCACCAGTGATGGTGGGGGGTCCTACGAGCAGTACTTC.

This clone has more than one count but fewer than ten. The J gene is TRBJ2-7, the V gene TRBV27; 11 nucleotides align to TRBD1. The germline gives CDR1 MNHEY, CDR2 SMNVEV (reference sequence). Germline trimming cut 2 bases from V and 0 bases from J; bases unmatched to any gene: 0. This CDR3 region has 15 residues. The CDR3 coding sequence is TGTGCCAGCAGTTTAGGACAGGGGGCCTCCTACGAGCAGTACTTC. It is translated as CASSLGQGASYEQYF.

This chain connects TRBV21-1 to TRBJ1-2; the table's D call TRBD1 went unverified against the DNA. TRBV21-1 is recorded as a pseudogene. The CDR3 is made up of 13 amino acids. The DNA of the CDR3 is TGTGCCAGCAGCACCCTATTGGGCTCTGGCTACACCTTC. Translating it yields CASSTLLGSGYTF.

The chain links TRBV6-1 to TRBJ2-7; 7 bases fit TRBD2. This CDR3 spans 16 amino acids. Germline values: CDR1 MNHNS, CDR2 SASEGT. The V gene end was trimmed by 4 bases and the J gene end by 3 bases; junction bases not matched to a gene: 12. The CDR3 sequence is CASSAPWVGGVYEQYF. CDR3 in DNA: TGTGCCAGCAGTGCTCCATGGGTGGGGGGGGTCTACGAGCAGTACTTC.

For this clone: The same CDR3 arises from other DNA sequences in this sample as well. CDR3 DNA: TGCGCCAGCAGCTCGGGACAGGGGGCTCACGAGCAGTACTTC. Translation gives CASSSGQGAHEQYF. This chain uses TRBV5-1 with TRBJ2-7; the match to TRBD1 covers 12 bases. Germline CDR1 SGHRS, CDR2 YFSETQ. J gave up 5 bases and V 3 bases, and 3 bases lay outside the gene matches. This CDR3 is 14 amino acids long.

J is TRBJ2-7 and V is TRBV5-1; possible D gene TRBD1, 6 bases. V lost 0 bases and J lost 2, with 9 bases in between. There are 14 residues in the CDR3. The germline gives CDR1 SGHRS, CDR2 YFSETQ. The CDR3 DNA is TGCGCCAGCAGCTTGGTAACAGGGACCTACGAGCAGTACTTC. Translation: CASSLVTGTYEQYF.

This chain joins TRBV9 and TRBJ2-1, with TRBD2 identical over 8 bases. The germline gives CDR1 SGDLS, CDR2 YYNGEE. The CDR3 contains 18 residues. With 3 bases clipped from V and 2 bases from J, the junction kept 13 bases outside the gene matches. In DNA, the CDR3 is TGTGCCAGCAGCGCTGCCCAACCGGGACTAGGCGCCTACAATGAGCAGTTCTTC. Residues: CASSAAQPGLGAYNEQFF.

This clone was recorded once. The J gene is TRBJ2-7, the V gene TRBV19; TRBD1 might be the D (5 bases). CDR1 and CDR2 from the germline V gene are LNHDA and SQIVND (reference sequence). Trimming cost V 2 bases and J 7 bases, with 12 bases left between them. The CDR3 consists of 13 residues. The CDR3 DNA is TGTGCCAGTAGTATACAAGGGGTGCGGGAGCAGTACTTC. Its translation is CASSIQGVREQYF.

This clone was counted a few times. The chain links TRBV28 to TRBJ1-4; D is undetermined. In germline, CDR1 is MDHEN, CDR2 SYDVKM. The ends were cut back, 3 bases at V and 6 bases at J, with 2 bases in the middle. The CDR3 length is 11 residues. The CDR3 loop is CASSFDEKLFF. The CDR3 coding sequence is TGTGCCAGCAGTTTCGATGAAAAACTGTTTTTT.

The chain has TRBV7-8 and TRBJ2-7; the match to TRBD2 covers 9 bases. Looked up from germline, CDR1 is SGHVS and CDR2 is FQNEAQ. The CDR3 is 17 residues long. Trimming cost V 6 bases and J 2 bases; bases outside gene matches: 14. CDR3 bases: TGTGCCAGCAGTTCGAGCGGGGGGCAACTACTCCCCTACGAGCAGTACTTC. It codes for CASSSSGGQLLPYEQYF. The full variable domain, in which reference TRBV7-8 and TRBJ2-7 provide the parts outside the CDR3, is GAGVSQSPRYKVAKRGQDVALRCDPISGHVSLFWYQQALGQGPEFLTYFQNEAQLDKSGLPSDRFFAERPEGSVSTLKIQRTQQEDSAVYLCASSSSGGQLLPYEQYFGPGTRLTVT.

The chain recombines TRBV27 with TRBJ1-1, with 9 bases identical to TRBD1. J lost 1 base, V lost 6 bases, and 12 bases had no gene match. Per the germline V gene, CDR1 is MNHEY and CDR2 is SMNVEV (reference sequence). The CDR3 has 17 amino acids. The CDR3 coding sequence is TGTGCCAGCAGCCAACTCGGGACAGGGCTACGGAACACTGAAGCTTTCTTT. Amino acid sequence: CASSQLGTGLRNTEAFF.

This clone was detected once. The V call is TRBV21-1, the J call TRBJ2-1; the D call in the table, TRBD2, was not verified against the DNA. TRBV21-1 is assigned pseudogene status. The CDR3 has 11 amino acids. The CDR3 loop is CASSGEDEQFF. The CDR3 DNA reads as TGTGCCAGCAGCGGGGAGGATGAGCAGTTCTTC.

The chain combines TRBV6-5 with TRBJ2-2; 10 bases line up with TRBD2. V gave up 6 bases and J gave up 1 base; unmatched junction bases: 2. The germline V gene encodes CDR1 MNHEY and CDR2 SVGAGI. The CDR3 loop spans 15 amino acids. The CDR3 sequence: CASRWTSGNTGELFF. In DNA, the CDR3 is TGTGCCAGCAGATGGACTAGCGGGAACACCGGGGAGCTGTTTTTT.

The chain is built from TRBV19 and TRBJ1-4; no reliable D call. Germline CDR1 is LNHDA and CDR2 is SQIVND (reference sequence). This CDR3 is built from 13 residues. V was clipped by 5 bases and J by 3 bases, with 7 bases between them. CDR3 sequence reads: CASSAPANEKLFF. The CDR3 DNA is TGTGCCAGTAGTGCCCCAGCTAATGAAAAACTGTTTTTT.

CDR3 sequence reads: CASSVGSGEAFF. CDR3 DNA sequence: TGTGCCAGCAGTGTCGGCTCGGGAGAAGCTTTCTTT. V gene TRBV2 combines with J gene TRBJ1-1; D remains unclear. In germline, CDR1 is SNHLY, CDR2 FYNNEI. Trimming removed 4 bases at V and 8 bases at J, with 11 bases between. The CDR3 has 12 amino acids.

CDR3 protein: CASSHLAAYEQYF. CDR3 DNA: TGCGCCAGCAGCCACCTAGCGGCCTACGAGCAGTACTTC. The chain employs TRBV4-1 and TRBJ2-7; 7 bases fit TRBD2. V shed 3 bases and J 2 bases; nucleotides not matched to a gene: 1. CDR1 and CDR2 from the germline V gene are MGHRA and YSYEKL. CDR3 length: 13 residues.

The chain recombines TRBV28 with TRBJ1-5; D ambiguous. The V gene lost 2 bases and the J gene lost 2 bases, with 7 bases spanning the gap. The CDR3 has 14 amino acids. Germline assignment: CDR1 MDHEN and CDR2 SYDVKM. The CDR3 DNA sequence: TGTGCCAGCAGTTTAGGGCAAGGCAATCAGCCCCAGCATTTT. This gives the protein CASSLGQGNQPQHF. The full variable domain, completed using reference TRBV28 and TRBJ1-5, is DVKVTQSSRYLVKRTGEKVFLECVQDMDHENMFWYRQDPGLGLRLIYFSYDVKMKEKGDIPEGYSVSREKKERFSLILESASTNQTSMYLCASSLGQGNQPQHFGDGTRLSIL.